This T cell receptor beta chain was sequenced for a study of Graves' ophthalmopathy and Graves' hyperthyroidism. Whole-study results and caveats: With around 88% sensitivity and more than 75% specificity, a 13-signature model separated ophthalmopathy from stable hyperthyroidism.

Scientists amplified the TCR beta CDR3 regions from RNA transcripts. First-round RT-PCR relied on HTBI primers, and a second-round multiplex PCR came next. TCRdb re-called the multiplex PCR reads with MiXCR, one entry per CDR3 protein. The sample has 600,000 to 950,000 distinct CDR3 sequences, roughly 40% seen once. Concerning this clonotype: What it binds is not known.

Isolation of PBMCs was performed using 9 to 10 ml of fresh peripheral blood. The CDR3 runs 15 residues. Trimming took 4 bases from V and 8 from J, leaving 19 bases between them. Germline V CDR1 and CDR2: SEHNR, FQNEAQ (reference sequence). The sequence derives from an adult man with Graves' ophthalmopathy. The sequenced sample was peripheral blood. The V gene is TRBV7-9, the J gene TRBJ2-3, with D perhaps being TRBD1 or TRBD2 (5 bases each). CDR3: CASSSQGPGIGTQYF. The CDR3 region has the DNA TGTGCCAGCAGCTCCCAGGGCCCGGGGATCGGTACGCAGTATTTT.